This T cell receptor beta chain is drawn from a study of blood T cell repertoires in COVID-19. Study-level information: T cells, B-cell-depleted T cells, or PBMCs provided the cDNA or gDNA that served as material.

The table came from immunoSEQ multiplex PCR; TCRdb's copy has only in-frame clones and leaves some out. Of over 450,000 clones listed, 89% are singletons. This clone was picked up many times. Followed over time, Seattle patients had been enrolled while infection was active. The source of this sequence is a man aged 18 to 30 with COVID-19, enrolled during active disease. Sequencing used peripheral blood.

CDR3 residues: CASRRDSGDNSPLHF. CDR3 nucleotide sequence: TGTGCCAGCAGACGGGACTCCGGAGACAATTCACCCCTCCACTTT. The chain has TRBV7-9 and TRBJ1-6, with D perhaps TRBD1 (5 bases). Per the germline V gene, CDR1 is SEHNR and CDR2 is FQNEAQ (reference sequence). V lost 6 bases, J lost 7 bases, and 16 bases lay in between. The CDR3 is 15 residues long.